Listed below are T cell receptor beta chains from one sample, sequenced in a study of T cell repertoires in cytomegalovirus infection. TCRdb reanalysed the reads using MiXCR and keeps one entry per CDR3 protein. The repertoire includes some 110,000 distinct CDR3 sequences, roughly a tenth of them detected once, and approximately 31% sits in the top ten. No cognate antigen is known for these TCRs. Sequencing was done on a sample of PBMCs, sequenced either directly or after in vitro stimulation (not recorded which). The source is a human donor in good health (CMV status not recorded). Some clones in this sample may be carry-over from other donors' samples. CDR3s include the opening cysteine and the closing phenylalanine or tryptophan. D genes are given only for firm matches. The listing skips clone size in some rows; elsewhere it reads once, few, many or a size class.

d_call	clone_size	v_call	j_call	cdr3_nt	cdr3_aa
.	.	TRBV4-1	TRBJ1-6	TGCGCCAGCAGCCAAGTGCTTAATTCACCCCTCCACTTT	CASSQVLNSPLHF
.	.	TRBV20-1	TRBJ1-1	TGCAGTGCCAGGAGGTTTGCCAGACCGAACACTGAAGCTTTCTTT	CSARRFARPNTEAFF
TRBD2	many	TRBV11-2	TRBJ2-1	TGTGCCAGCAGAATGAAGAAAATAGCGGGAGAGTTCAATGAGCAGTTCTTC	CASRMKKIAGEFNEQFF
.	few	TRBV7-2	TRBJ2-3	TGTGCCAGCACCCTTCTCACAGATACGCAGTATTTT	CASTLLTDTQYF
.	many	TRBV12-3/TRBV12-4	TRBJ1-1	TGTGCCAGCAGTTTATCCCGACTGAACACTGAAGCTTTCTTT	CASSLSRLNTEAFF
TRBD2	.	TRBV28	TRBJ2-4	TGTGCCAGCAGTTTGGCGGGGGAGGATGCCAAAAACATTCAGTACTTC	CASSLAGEDAKNIQYF
TRBD1	.	TRBV19	TRBJ1-2	TGTGCCAGTAGTATCGAGGGGACAGGGAACTATGGCTACACCTTC	CASSIEGTGNYGYTF
TRBD2	many	TRBV7-2	TRBJ2-4	TGTGCCAGCAGCTTAGGACTAGCGGGAAACATTCAGTACTTC	CASSLGLAGNIQYF
.	many	TRBV12-3/TRBV12-4	TRBJ1-5	TGTGCCAGCAGTTTAGGCCCCGGGGTTCGCAATCAGCCCCAGCATTTT	CASSLGPGVRNQPQHF
.	.	TRBV5-1	TRBJ2-1	TGCGCCAGCAGCTTGGCGGGCGAGATGGTATATGAGCAGTTCTTC	CASSLAGEMVYEQFF
.	.	TRBV4-1	TRBJ2-1	TGCGCCAGCAGCCCCCCACTAGGGGTCTACAATGAGCAGTTCTTC	CASSPPLGVYNEQFF
.	.	TRBV14	TRBJ1-1	TGTGCCAGCAGCCAAGTCACCACTGAAGCTTTCTTT	CASSQVTTEAFF
.	.	TRBV5-8	TRBJ2-7	TGTGCCAGCAGCCGCACCGCCGGGAAGAGCTCCTACGAGCAGTACTTC	CASSRTAGKSSYEQYF
.	many	TRBV7-9	TRBJ2-5	TGTGCCAGCAGCTTACAGGTTGGCGAAGAGACCCAGTACTTC	CASSLQVGEETQYF
TRBD2	few	TRBV19	TRBJ2-2	TGTGCCAGTAGTACCTGGCAGGGGAACAGCGGGAGGAGGTCGGGGGAGCTGTTTTTT	CASSTWQGNSGRRSGELFF
TRBD1	many	TRBV10-3	TRBJ1-1	TGTGCCATCAAAGGACAGGGGATTGACACTGAAGCTTTCTTT	CAIKGQGIDTEAFF
.	few	TRBV5-1	TRBJ2-1	TGCGCCAGCAGCTTGGAAGGCCTGGGGGGCGGCGAGCAGTTCTTC	CASSLEGLGGGEQFF
.	.	TRBV7-2	TRBJ2-5	TGTGCCAGCAGCTTCGGTCTGGGGGGAGAGACCCAGTACTTC	CASSFGLGGETQYF
.	.	TRBV7-8	TRBJ2-3	TGTGCCAGCAGCCCGATCGGAGGGACCCCCAATACGCAGTATTTT	CASSPIGGTPNTQYF
.	many	TRBV7-2	TRBJ2-3	TGTGCCAGCAGCAAAGGCGGGACGGTGAGAGCAGATACGCAGTATTTT	CASSKGGTVRADTQYF
TRBD2	.	TRBV9	TRBJ2-2	TGTGCCAGCAGCGTAGAGCGGGAGTACGGGGAGCTGTTTTTT	CASSVEREYGELFF
.	.	TRBV15	TRBJ2-5	TGTGCCACGAGCAGGGGATACCAAGAGACCCAGTACTTC	CATSRGYQETQYF